This record covers a single T cell receptor (beta chain). The target antigen is unknown. Described treatment: around 19 received Ad26.COV2.S at low or high dose, single or two shots; 5 received placebo; per-sample allocation not given. All samples were drawn on day 63, counting from the first vaccine or placebo injection. The entry originates in a study of Ad26.COV2.S vaccination and SARS-CoV-2 variants. Study context: By the intramuscular route, Ad26.COV2.S was given once, or twice 56 days apart.

Between the trimmed V and J ends, which lost 0 bases and 7 bases, there was a span of 16 bases. There are 16 residues in the CDR3. The germline CDR1 and CDR2 sequences are ENHRY and SYGVKD. Profiled with immunoSEQ multiplex PCR; TCRdb holds only in-frame clones, not every one. The sample records around 400,000 clones, around nine tenths being singletons. Overall study findings and caveats: TCR breadth and depth estimates may have understated total T cell responses.

The sequenced sample was peripheral blood, obtained in a trial of Ad26.COV2.S vaccine versus placebo. This chain connects TRBV10-3 to TRBJ2-1; D may correspond to TRBD1 or TRBD2 (5 bases each). This TCR derives from a person between 18 and 59 years old who received the Ad26.COV2.S COVID-19 vaccine or a placebo. CDR3 amino acids: CAISESRGAIGNEQFF. The DNA of the CDR3 is TGTGCCATCAGTGAGTCGCGAGGGGCCATTGGGAATGAGCAGTTCTTC.